This T cell receptor beta chain comes out of a study of shared clonotypes between healthy human individuals. The wider study: Contributing individuals were two females and three males aged 18 to 49. Whole-study findings and limits: When naive CD4 clonotypes were compared across a few donors, around 5% were shared. Against clonotypes common to all four donors, non-shared ones had lower generation probabilities.

The CDR3 loop spans 17 amino acids. The germline V gene encodes CDR1 MGHRA and CDR2 YSYEKL. V was shortened by 0 bases and J by 1 base, with 13 bases between the two germline ends. Repertoires were generated with immunoSEQ multiplex PCR, while TCRdb's copy carries only in-frame clones and drops some. The table has hundreds of thousands of clones, about 74% seen once; the top ten hold roughly 1.7%. The study drew its donors from healthy HIV-negative adults without recent acute infections or vaccinations. As for this clone: Its antigen remains unidentified.

This clonotype was sampled from a woman aged 30 to 39 in good health. The material sequenced was memory CD4+ T cells sorted from blood. The subset here: CD45RA-negative fraction. The J gene is TRBJ2-1, the V gene TRBV4-1; D perhaps matches TRBD1 (5 bases). CDR3 sequence: CASSQDVQGGSYNEQFF. The CDR3 nucleotides are TGCGCCAGCAGCCAAGATGTCCAGGGTGGGTCCTACAATGAGCAGTTCTTC.